This T cell receptor (beta chain) was captured by sequencing in a study of blood T cell repertoires in COVID-19. Across the whole study: The samples span acute and convalescent COVID-19 from the United States, Italy and Spain. Sample material is recorded as cDNA or gDNA derived from T cells, B-cell-depleted T cells, or PBMCs.

Per the study methods: Estimation of nucleated cell counts relied on the amplification of reference gene primers. Sequenced by immunoSEQ multiplex PCR; TCRdb stores in-frame clones only, minus some. The V and J calls and the clone size are those of that table, but D and trimming were determined from the DNA. Of approximately 280,000 clones listed, about 89% are singletons. V dropped 4 bases and J dropped 2; count of bases not matched to a gene: 7. The CDR3 runs to 15 residues. Germline CDR1 is SGHNT and CDR2 is YYREEE (reference sequence). This rearrangement joins TRBV5-4 to TRBJ1-1; 8 nucleotides match TRBD1. Sequenced: peripheral blood. The source is a middle-aged man with acute or convalescent COVID-19. In DNA, the CDR3 is TGTGCCAGCAGCAATACAGGACAGGGTAACACTGAAGCTTTCTTT. Residues: CASSNTGQGNTEAFF.